Reported below is one T cell receptor beta chain. Its antigen is unknown. This record comes from a study of regulatory and conventional T cells in RAG deficiency. Study results and caveats: Sorted Omenn CD25-high CD127-low cells may not be bona fide Tregs. Shorter CDR3s in all patient subsets; >75% Treg-Tconv overlap in Omenn. Treg unique TCR beta sequences were about 110-fold fewer in Omenn syndrome and CID/AS patients than controls.

TCRdb's table, derived via immunoSEQ multiplex PCR, lists solely in-frame clones and lacks some. Among about 6,700 clones, around 80% were seen once, and the ten largest hold 13%. Per germline, CDR1 KGHSH and CDR2 LQKENI. Trimming took off 2 bases at V and 8 bases at J, with 16 bases between the two ends. The CDR3 consists of 15 residues. This sample also appeared in a second study, on regulatory T cells. This second study says: The primer mix had 52 TRBV and 13 TRBJ primers. Regulatory T cells showed the strongest V-J pair restriction and V/J gene skewing among patient repertoires.

The material sequenced was CD8+ T cells sorted from blood. This clonotype was obtained from a human donor in good health. The chain has TRBV18 and TRBJ2-1; possibly TRBD2 for D (5 bases). This CDR3 is CASSPMARDSDEQFF. CDR3 DNA: TGTGCCAGCTCACCAATGGCCCGGGATTCGGATGAGCAGTTCTTC.